This TCR beta chain was identified during a study of cytotoxic CD8 clonotypes in ibrutinib-treated CLL. Across the study: Outcomes included around 25 partial and 2 complete responses; after median around 65 months, roughly 15 stayed remitted and roughly twelve progressed. Broader study findings: Baseline clonality, above age-matched healthy donor levels, tracked circulating CD8+ T-cell counts.

Researchers set a sequencing depth target of 1 in 200,000 to 1 in 1 million T cells. Some clones are missing from TCRdb's copy, which holds only in-frame ones; the method was immunoSEQ multiplex PCR. The table shows roughly 160,000 clones, with approximately 77% occurring only once. From germline, CDR1 is MNHNS and CDR2 SASEGT. Trimming cost V 1 base and J 0 bases, with 24 bases left between them. This CDR3 has 21 amino acids. Cryopreserved PBMCs supplied about 2 micrograms of genomic DNA for TCR beta libraries. In the case of this clone: The target antigen is unknown.

The rearrangement links TRBV6-1 to TRBJ2-2, with D uncertain. The sequence came from a human donor with chronic lymphocytic leukemia. This sample comprised PBMCs, obtained after 12 months of ibrutinib treatment. This chain's CDR3 is CASSEGKGIFQRTSNTGELFF. The CDR3 nucleotides read TGTGCCAGCAGTGAAGGAAAGGGTATTTTCCAGAGAACTTCGAACACCGGGGAGCTGTTTTTT.